The TCR beta chain described here comes from a study of shared clonotypes between healthy human individuals. The method was immunoSEQ multiplex PCR; TCRdb's version includes in-frame clones alone and lacks a portion of them. The table records about half a million clones, around 80% of them present only once. To note about this clone: The antigen is not known.

Study-level findings and limits: Sampling covered nothing but blood. Tissue TCR repertoires likely differ from those found in blood.

The clonotype originates from a woman between 40 and 55 years old in good health. Some clones in this sample may be carry-over from other donors' samples. Material: PBMCs.

CDR3 coding DNA: TGTGCCAGCAGTTTACCCGGTCTGGGCTACACCTTC. It specifies CASSLPGLGYTF. J is TRBJ1-2 and V is TRBV27; D unclear. Trimming removed 2 bases at V and 8 bases at J, with 9 bases between. Germline V gene data show CDR1 as MNHEY and CDR2 as SMNVEV (reference sequence). The CDR3 spans 12 residues.